This TCR beta chain originates from a study of graft-versus-host responses after intestinal transplantation (dated by TCRdb to 2020 to 2023). Context from the whole study: Multivisceral, liver-intestinal, or isolated intestinal transplants were received by the recipients. Every recipient was given anti-thymocyte globulin induction, followed by 2 to 3 years of maintenance tacrolimus and steroids. Samples from a few later patients were sequenced in-house on an Illumina MiSeq with MiXCR processing rather than by the commercial service. A peak of at least 4% donor T cells among recipient peripheral blood mononuclear cells was the definition used for donor T cell macrochimerism. A cohort of 24 intestinal transplant recipients, including one retransplant, was enrolled, and a few patients lacking pretransplant specimens were excluded. Alloreactive clones were identified by sequencing pre-transplant mixed lymphocyte reaction products and comparing them with unstimulated pre-transplant donor and recipient T cells. After intestinal transplantation, graft-versus-host and host-versus-graft alloreactive T cell clones in the graft, circulation and bone marrow were tracked using bulk TCR-beta CDR3 sequencing. Here is what the overall study found, with its caveats: Peak levels of circulating GvH clones were associated with declines in HvG clones early after transplant. The relatively low number and heterogeneity of intestinal transplant patients limited the conclusions. Patients with donor T cell macrochimerism had high GvH to HvG T cell clonal ratios in their allografts. GvH clones turned up in recipient bone marrow, with some appearing earlier in ileal mucosa or blood, a pattern consistent with an intestinal mucosal origin.

As regards this clone: Its antigen is currently not known. Base qualities are not recorded, but no much larger clone differs from it by a single base.

To isolate intraepithelial and lamina propria lymphocytes from graft specimens, dithiothreitol, EDTA incubations and collagenase D digestion were used. Bulk TCR-beta sequencing was performed on serial intestinal graft biopsy specimens collected as late as 600 days after transplant. The library was built by means of the immunoSEQ multiplex PCR assay. High-throughput TCR-beta CDR3 sequencing of genomic DNA from most patients was performed by Adaptive Biotechnologies. The authors' analysis ran thus. Adaptive's ImmunoSEQ software supplied the TCR sequencing data for around 17 patients, while MiXCR and VDJtools were used to process a few other patients. CDR3 nucleotide sequences shared between donor and recipient were removed because the origin of such sequences could not be assigned. Alloreactive clones required at least 2-fold expansion over unstimulated cells and minimum CFSE-low frequency of 0.002% (template counts) or 0.001% (read counts). Mappable clones were those detected in sequenced pre-transplant spleen, lymph node, or MLR CFSE-low populations of the donor or recipient. Cumulative frequency of alloreactive clones was calculated as a percentage of all sequences weighted by copy number. The clones in this table, taken by TCRdb from immuneACCESS, are in-frame only. Not every clone is retained; where verified, under half of the shortfall comes from an unresolved V gene, and the cause of the rest is unknown. V, J and clone size are taken as reported in that table, and D and trimming were inferred from the DNA itself. For this sample the table gives approximately 16,000 clones, of which 82% were detected only once. The top ten clones comprise more than 5% of the sample.

The sequenced sample was ileum tissue, obtained 17 days after transplant. The TCR comes from a human patient who received an intestinal transplant, so some T cells may come from the graft donor.

The CDR3 here reads CASLHGSYNEQFF. The nucleotide sequence is TGTGCCAGCCTTCATGGATCCTACAATGAGCAGTTCTTC. The sequence joins TRBV5-6 to TRBJ2-1; confidence is insufficient to name the D gene. From the cysteine through the phenylalanine, the CDR3 covers 13 amino acids. Only the CDR3 part of the read is kept: 39 bases, read in frame from the first base. CDR1 and CDR2 are drawn from the germline V gene: SGHDT, YYEEEE. V is reduced by 7 bases and J by 1 base, leaving a spacing of 9 bases between them.